This TCR beta chain was found in a study of T cell responses to AZD1222 COVID-19 vaccine. Overall study results and limits: Targeting of unmutated variant regions was reportedly seen in nearly half of spike-specific TCRs.

Germline CDR1 is MNHEY and CDR2 is SVGEGT. The V gene lost 0 bases and the J gene lost 7 bases, with 12 bases spanning the gap. This CDR3 contains 14 residues. The repertoire was sequenced with immunoSEQ multiplex PCR; TCRdb's copy has only in-frame clones and lacks some. The top ten hold approximately 2.4% of the sample, which has approximately 52,000 clones, about 91% seen once. This clone came up once. Its matching antigen is unknown. The input for sequencing was peripheral blood, taken 28 days after the second AZD1222 dose. The sequence derives from an adult who received the AZD1222 COVID-19 vaccine. This chain uses TRBV6-2 or TRBV6-3 with TRBJ2-5, with D perhaps matching TRBD1 or TRBD2 (5 bases each). The DNA for the CDR3 is TGTGCCAGCAGTTACTCGGGGGATTGGGGGACCCAGTACTTC. Translating gives CASSYSGDWGTQYF.